This T cell receptor beta chain is from a study of blood T cell repertoires in COVID-19. Study overall: T cells, B-cell-depleted T cells, or PBMCs supplied cDNA or gDNA.

The CDR3 covers 15 residues. V shed 3 bases and J 11 bases; nucleotides not matched to a gene: 8. Germline CDR1 is ENHRY and CDR2 is SYGVKD. Original processing notes: Reference gene primer amplification yielded estimated nucleated cell counts. Clones were sequenced by immunoSEQ multiplex PCR, and TCRdb holds only the in-frame ones, with some missing. That table furnishes V, J and clone size, whereas the DNA furnished D and trimming. The sample consists of over 150,000 clones, 84% of them appearing once. Sequences were obtained from peripheral blood. The chain carries TRBV10-3 and TRBJ1-6; TRBD1 agrees at 9 bases. This clonotype was obtained from a human donor in a cohort sampled during active COVID-19. As DNA, the CDR3 is TGTGCCATCAGTGAAACGGGGACAGGGAGTACACCCCTCCACTTT. This codes for CAISETGTGSTPLHF.